The present entry profiles one T cell receptor beta chain with its context. Its antigen is still unknown. The sort gate was single viable CD3+CD4+CD8-CD45RO+ cells for memory CD4+ T cells. CMV serostatus came from serum IgG against pp150, pp28, p38, p52. The data originate from a study of memory CD4+ T cells and cytomegalovirus serostatus. J was trimmed by 2 bases and V by 2 bases; bases with no gene match: 1. Germline-derived CDR1 and CDR2 are SGHNT and YYREEE (reference sequence). The length of the CDR3 is 15 residues. The method was immunoSEQ multiplex PCR; TCRdb's version includes in-frame clones alone and lacks a portion of them. The repertoire holds nearly 50,000 clones, more than 70% seen once, with about 0.73% in the top ten. Study findings and constraints: A US-trained random forest predicted CMV serostatus with median AUC roughly 0.9.

The sample comprised memory CD4+ T cells from blood. The chain recombines TRBV5-4 with TRBJ1-2; TRBD1 matches at 12 bases. This receptor was taken from an adult in good health and CMV-seronegative. This CDR3 is CASSFGTGGNYGYTF. DNA for the CDR3: TGTGCCAGCAGCTTCGGGACAGGGGGCAACTATGGCTACACCTTC.